The present entry profiles one TCR beta chain with its context. It lacks a known antigen. The sample holds no much larger clone one base away, and base qualities are not on file. This record belongs to a study of T cell changes during pregnancy in multiple sclerosis (dated by TCRdb to about 2019). Some background on the complete study: The study looked at changes in the T cell repertoire across pregnancy in women with multiple sclerosis.

Libraries were constructed by the immunoSEQ multiplex PCR assay. Drawn from immuneACCESS, this table holds only the in-frame rearrangements with V and J called that TCRdb kept. Clones are partly lost; checked studies trace under half to an unresolved V gene and leave the rest unexplained. A total of some 40,000 clones appear in this sample, around 93% of them only once. The ten largest clones represent less than 0.5% of the sample. V lost 5 bases and J lost 2 bases, and the count of bases not matched to a germline gene is 7. Measured from the cysteine to the phenylalanine, the CDR3 is 15 residues long. Here the CDR3 DNA is all that survives: 45 bases in frame from base 1. For CDR1 and CDR2, the germline V gene lists SGHAT and FQNNGV.

The sequencing here drew on CD4+ T cells from peripheral blood mononuclear cells, taken in the third trimester of pregnancy. The chain is encoded by TRBV11-2 joined to TRBJ2-7, and TRBD1 matches 9 of the central bases. This sequence originates from a female donor in good health, enrolled as a control in a pregnancy study. The nucleotides read TGTGCCAGCAGCCCTACCTGGACAGGGGCCTACGAGCAGTACTTC. Its amino acids are CASSPTWTGAYEQYF.